The sequence of this T cell receptor (beta chain) was determined in a study of T cell responses to AZD1222 COVID-19 vaccine. The study, taken as a whole, reports: Spike-specific TCR breadth and depth both grew after two AZD1222 doses.

The assay was immunoSEQ multiplex PCR, and TCRdb's table has in-frame clones only and misses some. The data contain about 140,000 clones, 80% to 95% of them singletons. Note on this clone: The antigen is not known.

Germline-derived CDR1 and CDR2 are LNHDA and SQIVND (reference sequence). This CDR3 has 16 residues. V was shortened by 8 bases and J by 4 bases, with 23 bases between the two germline ends. The V call is TRBV19, the J call TRBJ1-2; no reliable D call. The material was peripheral blood, obtained 28 days after the second AZD1222 dose. The sequence derives from an adult who received the AZD1222 COVID-19 vaccine. CDR3 residues: CASQFHTQRETYGYTF. CDR3 in DNA: TGTGCCAGTCAGTTTCACACCCAGCGGGAGACCTATGGCTACACCTTC.